This T cell receptor (beta chain) was identified in a study of blood T cell repertoires in COVID-19. Study information: Samples representing acute and convalescent COVID-19 were sourced from the United States, Italy and Spain. The analysed material was cDNA or gDNA that came from T cells, B-cell-depleted T cells, or PBMCs.

V lost 7 bases, J lost 10 bases, and 7 bases stayed unmatched. In germline, CDR1 is MNHNY, CDR2 SVGAGI (reference sequence). The CDR3 runs to 13 residues. Original processing notes: Amplification from reference gene primers served as the basis for estimated nucleated cell counts. Assay used: immunoSEQ multiplex PCR; TCRdb lists only in-frame clones, some missing. V, J and clone size were drawn from that table, and D and trimming were deduced from the DNA. This sample yields some 270,000 clones, of which roughly 88% are seen a single time; roughly 9.6% belongs to the top ten. The TCR originated in a woman in her 70s with acute or convalescent COVID-19. This chain uses TRBV6-6 with TRBJ2-6, with 7 bases lining up with TRBD1. Sequences were obtained from peripheral blood. The CDR3 sequence: CASTLGQENVLTF. In nucleotides, the CDR3 is TGTGCCAGCACCCTCGGACAGGAGAACGTCCTGACTTTC.